These T cell receptor beta chains were read from a single sample in a study. In TCRdb, the multiplex PCR reads were re-called with MiXCR into one record per CDR3 protein. The sample consists of almost 2,000 distinct CDR3 sequences, 1.3% of them appearing once. Sequenced sample: naive CD4+ T cells sorted from blood. The receptors were sampled from a female donor with breast cancer. CDR3s include the opening cysteine and the closing phenylalanine or tryptophan. D genes are given only for firm matches.

v_gene,j_gene,d_gene,CDR3aa
TRBV12-3/TRBV12-4,TRBJ1-2,-,CARRTDTNYGYTF
TRBV12-3/TRBV12-4,TRBJ1-2,-,CASSLHLVNGYTF
TRBV12-3/TRBV12-4,TRBJ1-2,TRBD1,CASSRQGLGYTF
TRBV12-3/TRBV12-4,TRBJ1-2,TRBD1,CASSRTGTVSYTF
TRBV12-3/TRBV12-4,TRBJ1-2,-,CASSPTGRALGYTF
TRBV12-3/TRBV12-4,TRBJ1-2,-,CASCLGYGYTF
TRBV12-3/TRBV12-4,TRBJ1-2,-,CASSLGAGPNYGYTF
TRBV12-3/TRBV12-4,TRBJ1-2,-,CASSTGMRYGYTF
TRBV12-3/TRBV12-4,TRBJ1-2,-,CASTRTSRSYGYTF
TRBV12-3/TRBV12-4,TRBJ1-2,-,CASSIQSYYGYTF